The rows below give T cell receptor beta chains drawn from one sample of a study of T-cell reconstitution after alpha-beta-depleted transplantation in children. One entry per CDR3 protein, called by TCRdb with MiXCR from the PCR reads. This sample yields around 130,000 distinct CDR3 sequences, of which more than 9.5% are seen a single time; around 24% belongs to the top ten. The starting material was PBMCs, mostly from graft donor cells, obtained 180 days after TCRalphabeta/CD19-depleted stem cell transplant. Receptor source: a girl less than two years old who had a stem cell transplant for combined immunodeficiency, so the T cells may come from the graft donor. Each CDR3 is given with its conserved first and last residue. A D gene is named only where the DNA matches it firmly. Clone size, where shown, is once, few, many, or a class for clones that have expanded.

>TRBV7-2|few|TRBJ2-1|TRBD2
TGTGCCAGCAGCTTAGGTTCTAGCGGGAGCTATGAGCAGTTCTTC
CASSLGSSGSYEQFF
>TRBV7-2|few|TRBJ2-7|.
TGTGCCAGCAGCTTAGGCGGGACATTCTCCTACGAGCAGTACTTC
CASSLGGTFSYEQYF
>TRBV6-2/TRBV6-3|few|TRBJ1-5|.
TGTGCCAGCAGCAACCTCAATCAGCCCCAGCATTTT
CASSNLNQPQHF
>TRBV12-3/TRBV12-4|many|TRBJ2-2|TRBD2
TGTGCCAGCAGCCTAAGCGGGATAAACACCGGGGAGCTGTTTTTT
CASSLSGINTGELFF
>TRBV6-5|.|TRBJ1-1|TRBD1
TGTGCCAGCAGTTACCCAGGGGGGACTGAAGCTTTCTTT
CASSYPGGTEAFF
>TRBV16|many|TRBJ2-2|.
TGTGCCAGCAGCCAATCCCTAGTATTCACCGGGGAGCTGTTTTTT
CASSQSLVFTGELFF
>TRBV6-1|many|TRBJ2-1|.
TGTGCCAGCAGTGACTTTTACCGCACAAACAATGAGCAGTTCTTC
CASSDFYRTNNEQFF
>TRBV7-8|.|TRBJ2-1|.
TGTGCCAGCAGTTTGACTTGGGGGATCGGCAATGAGCAGTTCTTC
CASSLTWGIGNEQFF
>TRBV10-3|.|TRBJ2-5|.
TGTGCCTCGGGACCTGGGGAGACCCAGTACTTC
CASGPGETQYF
>TRBV28|.|TRBJ2-1|.
TGTGCCAGCATCGGAGTGGATGAGCAGTTCTTC
CASIGVDEQFF
>TRBV7-3|.|TRBJ2-1|.
TGTGCCAGCAGCTTAGGGCTAGTAAGGGGATGGAATGAGCAGTTCTTC
CASSLGLVRGWNEQFF
>TRBV20-1|many|TRBJ2-5|.
TGCAGTGCTACTGGGGAGGAGACCCAGTACTTC
CSATGEETQYF
>TRBV7-3|few|TRBJ2-2|.
TGTGCCAGCAGCTATGGGAGGACCGGGGAGCTGTTTTTT
CASSYGRTGELFF
>TRBV12-3/TRBV12-4|many|TRBJ1-2|.
TGTGCCAGCAGTGGGGGAGGCAGGGAGAACTATGGCTACACCTTC
CASSGGGRENYGYTF
>TRBV5-5|many|TRBJ2-3|.
TGTGCCAGCAGCTTGCTACGACAGGCCACAGATACGCAGTATTTT
CASSLLRQATDTQYF
>TRBV20-1|.|TRBJ2-3|TRBD2
TGCAGTGCTAGAGTCCAAGGGCTAGCGGGAGGAGATCGCACAGATACGCAGTATTTT
CSARVQGLAGGDRTDTQYF
>TRBV20-1|.|TRBJ2-7|.
TGCAGTGCTAGAGATACAGGGCACTACGAGCAGTACTTC
CSARDTGHYEQYF
>TRBV20-1|.|TRBJ2-5|.
TGCAGTGCTTTAGGGGGGGAGACCCAGTACTTC
CSALGGETQYF
>TRBV2|.|TRBJ2-3|.
TGTGCCAGCATGAGTAGGGGCGCAGATACGCAGTATTTT
CASMSRGADTQYF
>TRBV7-8|many|TRBJ2-1|TRBD2
TGTGCCAGCAGCTTTATCCTAGCGGGAGTTTGGCATGAGCAGTTCTTC
CASSFILAGVWHEQFF
>TRBV7-9|few|TRBJ2-3|TRBD2
TGTGCCAGCAGCTTAAAACTAGCGACTAGCACAGATACGCAGTATTTT
CASSLKLATSTDTQYF
>TRBV5-1|.|TRBJ1-4|.
TGCGCCAGCAGCTTGGCTTCAGGGAGGACTAATGAAAAACTGTTTTTT
CASSLASGRTNEKLFF
>TRBV7-3|few|TRBJ2-7|TRBD2
TGTGCCAGCAGCTTAGGGCTAGCGGGAGTAAACGAGCAGTACTTC
CASSLGLAGVNEQYF
>TRBV5-4|few|TRBJ2-5|TRBD1
TGTGCCAGCAGCCAGACAGGGTATCGGGAGACCCAGTACTTC
CASSQTGYRETQYF
>TRBV12-3/TRBV12-4|.|TRBJ2-1|TRBD2
TGTGCCAGCAGTTTAGGGGTAGCGGGCTACAATGAGCAGTTCTTC
CASSLGVAGYNEQFF
>TRBV7-2|few|TRBJ1-3|.
TGTGCCAGCAGCCAAGGGAGCTCTGGAAACACCATATATTTT
CASSQGSSGNTIYF
>TRBV11-3|few|TRBJ2-7|.
TGTGCCAGCAGCTTAGGTCGGTACCTCCAGGAGCAGTACTTC
CASSLGRYLQEQYF
>TRBV7-3|many|TRBJ2-1|TRBD2
TGTGCCAGCAGCCGGGGACTAGTCAATGATGAGCAGTTCTTC
CASSRGLVNDEQFF